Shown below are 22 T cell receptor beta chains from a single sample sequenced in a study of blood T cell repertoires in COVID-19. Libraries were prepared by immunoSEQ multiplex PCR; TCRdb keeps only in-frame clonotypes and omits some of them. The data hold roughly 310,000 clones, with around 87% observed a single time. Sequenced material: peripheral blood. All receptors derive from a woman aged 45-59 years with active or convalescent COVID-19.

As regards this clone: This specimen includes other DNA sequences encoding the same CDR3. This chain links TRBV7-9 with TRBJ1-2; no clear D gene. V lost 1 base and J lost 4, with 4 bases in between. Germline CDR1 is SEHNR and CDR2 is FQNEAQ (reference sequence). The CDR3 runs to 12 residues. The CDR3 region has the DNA TGTGCCAGCAGCTTAGATCGCTATGGCTACACCTTC. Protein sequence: CASSLDRYGYTF.

This CDR3 is CASSPSGRASDTQYF. CDR3 in DNA: TGTGCCAGCAGCCCTAGCGGGAGGGCCTCTGATACGCAGTATTTT. The chain carries TRBV7-2 and TRBJ2-3; 12 nucleotides agree with TRBD2. From germline, CDR1 is SGHTA and CDR2 FQGNSA. CDR3 length equals 15 residues. V lost 5 bases to trimming and J lost 6 bases; unmatched junction nucleotides: 6.

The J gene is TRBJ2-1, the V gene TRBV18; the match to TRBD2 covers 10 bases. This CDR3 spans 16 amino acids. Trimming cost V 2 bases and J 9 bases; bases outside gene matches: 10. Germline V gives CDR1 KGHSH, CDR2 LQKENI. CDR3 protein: CASSPKGSGGAGEQFF. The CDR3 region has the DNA TGTGCCAGCTCACCAAAGGGAAGCGGGGGGGCTGGTGAGCAGTTCTTC.

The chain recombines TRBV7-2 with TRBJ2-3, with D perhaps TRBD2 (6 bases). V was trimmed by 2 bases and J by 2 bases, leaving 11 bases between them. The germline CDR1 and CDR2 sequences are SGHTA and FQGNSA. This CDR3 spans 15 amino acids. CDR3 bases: TGTGCCAGCAGCTTAAGCCGGGGGATCACAGATACGCAGTATTTT. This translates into CASSLSRGITDTQYF.

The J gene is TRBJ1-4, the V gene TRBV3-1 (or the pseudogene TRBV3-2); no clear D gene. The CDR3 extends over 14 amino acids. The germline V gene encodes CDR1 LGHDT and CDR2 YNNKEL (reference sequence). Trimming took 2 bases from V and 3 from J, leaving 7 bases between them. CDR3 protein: CASSQSGANEKLFF. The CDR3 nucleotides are TGTGCCAGCAGCCAATCCGGAGCTAATGAAAAACTGTTTTTT.

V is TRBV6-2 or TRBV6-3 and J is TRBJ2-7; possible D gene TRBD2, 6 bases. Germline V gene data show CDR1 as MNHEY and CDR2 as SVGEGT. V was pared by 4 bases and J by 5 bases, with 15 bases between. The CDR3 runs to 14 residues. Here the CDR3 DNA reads TGTGCCAGCAGTTTTCTGACCGCGGGGCACGAGCAGTACTTC. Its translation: CASSFLTAGHEQYF.

The CDR3 region has the DNA TGTGCCAGCAGCTCACGGGGGGGCGTCACAGATACGCAGTATTTT. Translation gives CASSSRGGVTDTQYF. The chain joins TRBV3-1 (or the pseudogene TRBV3-2) to TRBJ2-3; 8 nucleotides match TRBD2. The CDR3 length is 15 residues. Looked up from germline, CDR1 is LGHDT and CDR2 is YNNKEL (reference sequence). V dropped 5 bases and J dropped 2; count of bases not matched to a gene: 6.

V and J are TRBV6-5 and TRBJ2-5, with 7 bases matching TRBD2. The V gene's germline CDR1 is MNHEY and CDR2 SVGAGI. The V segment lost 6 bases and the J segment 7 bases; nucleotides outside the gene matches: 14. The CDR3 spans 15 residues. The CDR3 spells CASRDLPSGTGTQYF. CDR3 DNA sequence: TGTGCCAGCAGAGACTTGCCTAGCGGAACAGGGACCCAGTACTTC.

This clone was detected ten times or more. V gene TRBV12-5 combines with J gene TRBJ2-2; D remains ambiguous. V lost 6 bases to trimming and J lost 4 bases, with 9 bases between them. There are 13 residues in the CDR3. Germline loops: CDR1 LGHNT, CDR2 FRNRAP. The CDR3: CASGPISTGELFF. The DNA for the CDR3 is TGTGCTAGTGGACCGATCAGCACCGGGGAGCTGTTTTTT. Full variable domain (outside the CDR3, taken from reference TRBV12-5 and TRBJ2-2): DARVTQTPRHKVTEMGQEVTMRCQPILGHNTVFWYRQTMMQGLELLAYFRNRAPLDDSGMPKDRFSAEMPDATLATLKIQPSEPRDSAVYFCASGPISTGELFFGEGSRLTVL.

Here the CDR3 DNA reads TGTGCCAGCAGTCCCACAAGGCTAGGCACTGAAGCTTTCTTT. Translating gives CASSPTRLGTEAFF. The chain combines TRBV6-4 with TRBJ1-1; D gene uncertain. Germline V lookup: CDR1 MRHNA, CDR2 SNTAGT. This CDR3 comprises 14 residues. V was trimmed by 5 bases and J by 4 bases, leaving 14 bases between them.

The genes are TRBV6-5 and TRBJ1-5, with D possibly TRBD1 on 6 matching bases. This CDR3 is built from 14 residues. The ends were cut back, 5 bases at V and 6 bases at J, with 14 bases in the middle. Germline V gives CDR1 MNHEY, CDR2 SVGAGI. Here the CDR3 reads CASSTQGSSQPQHF. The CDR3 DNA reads TGTGCCAGCAGTACCCAGGGGTCAAGTCAGCCCCAGCATTTT.

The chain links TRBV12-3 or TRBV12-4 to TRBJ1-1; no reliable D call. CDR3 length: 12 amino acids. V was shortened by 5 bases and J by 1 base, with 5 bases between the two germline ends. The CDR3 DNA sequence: TGTGCCAGCAGTGGAGGGAACACTGAAGCTTTCTTT. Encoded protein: CASSGGNTEAFF.

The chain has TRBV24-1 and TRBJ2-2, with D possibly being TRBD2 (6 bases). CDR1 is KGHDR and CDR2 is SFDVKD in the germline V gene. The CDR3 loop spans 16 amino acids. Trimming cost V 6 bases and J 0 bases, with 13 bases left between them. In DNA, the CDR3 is TGTGCCACCAGTCTTTCCGGGACTTCGAACACCGGGGAGCTGTTTTTT. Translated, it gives CATSLSGTSNTGELFF.

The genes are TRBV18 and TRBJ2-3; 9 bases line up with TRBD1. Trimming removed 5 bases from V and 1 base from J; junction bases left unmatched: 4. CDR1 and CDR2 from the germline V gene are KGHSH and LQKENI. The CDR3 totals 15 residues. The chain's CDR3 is CASSKDRGRTDTQYF. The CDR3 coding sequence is TGTGCCAGCTCAAAGGACAGGGGACGCACAGATACGCAGTATTTT.

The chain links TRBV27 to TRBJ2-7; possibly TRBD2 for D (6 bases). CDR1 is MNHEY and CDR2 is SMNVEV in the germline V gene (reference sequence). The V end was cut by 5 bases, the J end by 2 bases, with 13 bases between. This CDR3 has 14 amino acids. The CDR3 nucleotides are TGTGCCAGCAGTACCGGGACTCAACCCTACGAGCAGTACTTC. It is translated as CASSTGTQPYEQYF.

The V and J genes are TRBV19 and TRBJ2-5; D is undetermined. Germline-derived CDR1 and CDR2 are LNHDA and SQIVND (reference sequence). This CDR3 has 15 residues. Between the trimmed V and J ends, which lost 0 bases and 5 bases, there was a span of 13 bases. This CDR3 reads CASSIDSYGSETQYF. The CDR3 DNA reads TGTGCCAGTAGTATAGATTCTTACGGGTCGGAGACCCAGTACTTC. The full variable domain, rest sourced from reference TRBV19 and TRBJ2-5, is DGGITQSPKYLFRKEGQNVTLSCEQNLNHDAMYWYRQDPGQGLRLIYYSQIVNDFQKGDIAEGYSVSREKKESFPLTVTSAQKNPTAFYLCASSIDSYGSETQYFGPGTRLLVL.

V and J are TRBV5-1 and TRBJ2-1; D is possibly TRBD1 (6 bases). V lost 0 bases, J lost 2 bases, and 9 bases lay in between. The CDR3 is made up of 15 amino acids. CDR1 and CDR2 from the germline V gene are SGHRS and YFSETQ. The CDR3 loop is CASSLVGTPYNEQFF. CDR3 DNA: TGCGCCAGCAGCTTGGTAGGGACACCCTACAATGAGCAGTTCTTC.

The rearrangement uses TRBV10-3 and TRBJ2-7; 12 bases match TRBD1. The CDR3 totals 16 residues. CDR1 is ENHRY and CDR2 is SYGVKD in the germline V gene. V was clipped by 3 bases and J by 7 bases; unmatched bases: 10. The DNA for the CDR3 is TGTGCCATCAGTGATACCCCGGGACAGGGGGCGGGGGAGCAGTACTTC. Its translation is CAISDTPGQGAGEQYF.

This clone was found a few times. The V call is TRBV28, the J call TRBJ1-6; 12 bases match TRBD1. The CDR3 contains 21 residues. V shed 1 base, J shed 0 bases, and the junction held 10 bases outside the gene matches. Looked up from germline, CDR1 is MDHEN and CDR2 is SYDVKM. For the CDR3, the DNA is TGTGCCAGCAGTTTATCCCGCCGCGGGACAGGGGGCTACTCCTATAATTCACCCCTCCACTTT. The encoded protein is CASSLSRRGTGGYSYNSPLHF.

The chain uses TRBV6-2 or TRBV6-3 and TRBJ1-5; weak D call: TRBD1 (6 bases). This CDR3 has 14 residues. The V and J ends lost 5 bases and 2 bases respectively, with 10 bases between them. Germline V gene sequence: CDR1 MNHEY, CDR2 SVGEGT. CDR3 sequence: CASSPDSGNQPQHF. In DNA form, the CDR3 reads TGTGCCAGCAGTCCGGACAGTGGCAATCAGCCCCAGCATTTT.

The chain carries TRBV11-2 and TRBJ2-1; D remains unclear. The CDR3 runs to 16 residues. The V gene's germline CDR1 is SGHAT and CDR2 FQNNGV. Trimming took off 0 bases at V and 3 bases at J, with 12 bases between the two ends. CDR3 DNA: TGTGCCAGCAGCTTAGAGACTTCGGTTTACTACAATGAGCAGTTCTTC. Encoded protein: CASSLETSVYYNEQFF.

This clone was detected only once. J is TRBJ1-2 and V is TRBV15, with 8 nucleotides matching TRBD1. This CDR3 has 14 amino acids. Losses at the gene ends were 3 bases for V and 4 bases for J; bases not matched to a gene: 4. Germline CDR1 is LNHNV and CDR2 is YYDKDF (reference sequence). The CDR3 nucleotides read TGTGCCACCAGCAGGGAAGACAGGGGCTATGGCTACACCTTC. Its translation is CATSREDRGYGYTF.